This T cell receptor (beta chain) was captured in a study of tumor and adjacent non-tumor tissue in lung cancer. The overall study: Aged about 31 to 80 years, patients included roughly ten men and a few women with stage I to III disease.

The library came from three nested PCR rounds adapted from ARM-PCR protocols. Using its own MiXCR run on the multiplex PCR reads, TCRdb lists one record per CDR3 protein. The sample gives about 75,000 distinct CDR3 sequences, approximately 68% of which show up once; around 30% is in the top ten. V shed 5 bases and J 6 bases; nucleotides not matched to a gene: 8. This CDR3 region has 15 residues. As concerns this clonotype: It may be a read error: a sequence one base away is much more abundant.

No cell sorting was done before RNA was extracted from the tissue. The normal lung tissue was taken more than 3 cm from the tumor edge. Sequencing input: distant non-tumor lung tissue. The V call is TRBV12-3 or TRBV12-4, the J call TRBJ2-5; TRBD1 matches at 11 bases. This TCR derives from a woman aged 50 to 65 with non-small cell lung cancer. DNA of the CDR3: TGTGCCAGCAGTCCAAGGGACAGGGGGAAAAAGACCCAGTACTTC. Translation: CASSPRDRGKKTQYF.